This T cell receptor beta chain was captured by sequencing in a study of blood T cell repertoires in COVID-19. On the study more broadly: Both acute and convalescent COVID-19 samples were obtained from the United States, Italy and Spain. From T cells, B-cell-depleted T cells, or PBMCs came the material, which was cDNA or gDNA.

Per the study methods: The assay estimated nucleated cells by amplifying reference gene primers. Libraries were prepared by immunoSEQ multiplex PCR; TCRdb keeps only in-frame clonotypes and omits some of them. For V, J and clone size, that table is used; D and trimming come from the DNA. The sample contains about 250,000 clones, about 68% of which appear only once. The CDR3 is 14 residues long. Looked up from germline, CDR1 is SNHLY and CDR2 is FYNNEI. The ends were cut back, 2 bases at V and 7 bases at J, with 14 bases in the middle. The chain has TRBV2 and TRBJ1-2, with a weak D call TRBD1 (5 bases). Input material: peripheral blood. The source of this sequence is a woman older than 75 with acute or convalescent COVID-19. In DNA, the CDR3 is TGTGCCAGCAGTGAATATTCAGGGAAGGCTGGCTACACCTTC. Its translation is CASSEYSGKAGYTF.